These T cell receptor beta chains were read from a single sample in a study of untreated major depressive disorder. TCRdb's table, derived via immunoSEQ multiplex PCR, lists solely in-frame clones and lacks some. This table has roughly 14,000 clones, 80% to 95% appearing once. Sequencing was done on a sample of CD4+ T cells from PBMCs. These TCRs come from a woman in her 30s with major depressive disorder. CDR3s include the opening cysteine and the closing phenylalanine or tryptophan. Each record gives: J gene, clone size, V gene, D gene, CDR3 DNA, CDR3 protein. D genes are given only for firm matches. The listing skips clone size in some rows; elsewhere it reads once, few, many or a size class.

J: TRBJ2-7; size: .; V: TRBV4-1; D: TRBD2; DNA: TGCGCCAGTTCCTACTTTAGCGGGAGGGGATACGAGCAGTACTTC; CDR3: CASSYFSGRGYEQYF
J: TRBJ1-2; size: .; V: TRBV4-2; D: .; DNA: TGTGCCAGCAGCCAAGATCAAAGCGATCAAGGCTACACCTTC; CDR3: CASSQDQSDQGYTF
J: TRBJ2-7; size: few; V: TRBV2; D: .; DNA: TGTGCCACTGAAAAGAGTTCAGTTACCTACGAGCAGTACTTC; CDR3: CATEKSSVTYEQYF
J: TRBJ2-5; size: .; V: TRBV5-4; D: .; DNA: TGTGCCAGCAGCTTAGAATCGTGGCAGGGGTCGACCCAGTACTTC; CDR3: CASSLESWQGSTQYF
J: TRBJ2-7; size: .; V: TRBV10-1; D: TRBD2; DNA: TGCGCCAGCAGTGGGAGTCGTACGGGAGGGCGCCACGAGCAGTACTTC; CDR3: CASSGSRTGGRHEQYF
J: TRBJ2-5; size: once; V: TRBV11-3; D: .; DNA: TGTGCCAGCAGCTTAAGCAGTCCCCAAGAGACCCAGTACTTC; CDR3: CASSLSSPQETQYF
J: TRBJ1-2; size: .; V: TRBV4-3; D: TRBD1; DNA: TGCGCCAGCAGCCAAGATAGGACAGGGGACTATGGCTACACCTTC; CDR3: CASSQDRTGDYGYTF
J: TRBJ1-2; size: .; V: TRBV19; D: .; DNA: TGTGCCAGTAGGGTAACGGGAACCTATGGCTACACCTTC; CDR3: CASRVTGTYGYTF
J: TRBJ2-2; size: .; V: TRBV9; D: .; DNA: TGTGCCAGCAGCGTAGAGGGACGGAGGAACGGGGAGCTGTTTTTT; CDR3: CASSVEGRRNGELFF
J: TRBJ2-1; size: .; V: TRBV10-1; D: TRBD2; DNA: TGCGCCAGCAGTGAGGCGGGAGTAAAAAATGAGCAGTTCTTC; CDR3: CASSEAGVKNEQFF
J: TRBJ2-3; size: .; V: TRBV5-1; D: .; DNA: TGCGCCAGCAGTCTTGGGCGCACAGATACGCAGTATTTT; CDR3: CASSLGRTDTQYF
J: TRBJ1-1; size: once; V: TRBV5-4; D: .; DNA: TGTGCCAGCAGCCTACCGGGGAAAGGGGCCACTGAAGCTTTCTTT; CDR3: CASSLPGKGATEAFF
J: TRBJ1-1; size: .; V: TRBV6-5; D: .; DNA: TGTGCCAGCAGCACAGACGGGTGGAAAGGAGCTTTCTTT; CDR3: CASSTDGWKGAFF
J: TRBJ1-3; size: .; V: TRBV5-1; D: .; DNA: TGCGCCAGCAGCCCCGATAGGGGATCTGGAAACACCATATATTTT; CDR3: CASSPDRGSGNTIYF
J: TRBJ1-2; size: .; V: TRBV11-3; D: .; DNA: TGTGCCAGCAGCTTAGATATCCAGGGAGGAAACGCCTTC; CDR3: CASSLDIQGGNAF
J: TRBJ1-4; size: .; V: TRBV5-1; D: TRBD1; DNA: TGCGCCAGCAAAGAAGGGACAGGCATTAATGAAAAACTGTTTTTT; CDR3: CASKEGTGINEKLFF
J: TRBJ1-2; size: .; V: TRBV5-1; D: .; DNA: TGCGCCAGCAGCTCGGGGGACGATAACTATGGCTACACCTTC; CDR3: CASSSGDDNYGYTF